What follows describes a single T cell receptor (beta chain). The target of this receptor is not known. Base qualities are not recorded, but no much larger clone differs from it by a single base. TCRbeta CDR3 regions were amplified from genomic DNA using the immunoSEQ Assay, a bias-controlled multiplex PCR. As for how the authors treated the data: The number of nucleated cells in each sample was estimated by amplification of reference gene primers within the assay. To quantify the absolute abundance of each unique TCRbeta CDR3 rearrangement, sequence reads were collapsed and filtered. For each sample, productive Simpson clonality was calculated by taking the square root of Simpson's diversity index across productive rearrangements. The source is immuneACCESS, and TCRdb retained only in-frame sequences with V and J called. Part of the clones is not carried over; for the studies checked, unresolved V genes explain less than half of this, and the remainder is unexplained. The DNA gave D and trimming, while V, J and clone size come from that table. In all, the sample holds about 300,000 clones, and 70% to 90% of those were seen once. 1% to 1.5% of the sample goes to the ten largest clones.

Each collaborating institution followed its own protocols to collect whole blood in K2EDTA tubes. For TCRbeta analysis, collaborators shipped samples in one of three forms: frozen whole blood, isolated PBMCs, or DNA extracted from either of those sample types. Based on the germline V gene, the CDR1 and CDR2 sequences are SGHRS and YFSETQ. Taken from cysteine to phenylalanine, the CDR3 has 15 residues. Just CDR3 DNA is preserved here, 45 bases in frame from base 1. Trimming removed 6 bases from V and 6 bases from J; the gene matches leave 15 bases unexplained. This record belongs to a study of blood T cell repertoires in COVID-19 (dated by TCRdb to 2018 to 2020). For the study in its entirety: The collaborator samples originated in the United States, Italy and Spain and spanned the acute and convalescent phases of COVID-19. The dataset comprised deeply sampled blood TCRbeta repertoires from subjects exposed to, actively infected with, or recovered from COVID-19. The samples were drawn from two sources: the first 160 participants of the ongoing ImmuneRACE study, and 1,254 subjects contributed by 6 global collaborators. HLA class I and class II types, where available, came from metadata supplied by the sample provider rather than from assay-based typing. The repertoires were made available in a free public database intended to serve as a resource for research on the immune response to SARS-CoV-2. Sample metadata almost always included a de-identified subject ID, COVID-19 status, age in years and sex. The prospective study material was composed of cDNA or gDNA derived from T cells, B-cell-depleted T cells, or PBMCs. Overall results and qualifications from the work: How much clinical and demographic metadata was included differed by source and by participant, and the metadata was provided uncurated.

This TCR was recovered from a man aged 65 to 79 with acute or convalescent COVID-19. The rearrangement joined TRBV5-1 to TRBJ2-7, with 7 middle bases fitting TRBD2. Sequencing input: peripheral blood. The sequenced DNA is TGCGCCAGCACCATTGAGTGGGGGGGGTCTGGCGAGCAGTACTTC. Its protein product is CASTIEWGGSGEQYF.